The source of this TCR beta chain is a study of blood T cell repertoires in COVID-19. Study in general: Samples came from the United States, Italy and Spain, spanning acute and convalescent COVID-19.

Assay: immunoSEQ multiplex PCR; the TCRdb copy retains only in-frame clones and omits some. The table records about 200,000 clones, 89% of them present only once. Germline V gene lookup returns CDR1 MNHEY and CDR2 SVGAGI. Trimming cost V 6 bases and J 5 bases; bases outside gene matches: 9. This CDR3 has 14 amino acids. Material: peripheral blood. This clonotype was sampled from a woman between 35 and 50 years old with acute or convalescent COVID-19. The V and J genes are TRBV6-5 and TRBJ1-2; 7 nucleotides agree with TRBD1. As DNA, the CDR3 is TGTGCCAGCAGCACGACCGGGACAGTATATGGCTACACCTTC. The encoded protein is CASSTTGTVYGYTF.